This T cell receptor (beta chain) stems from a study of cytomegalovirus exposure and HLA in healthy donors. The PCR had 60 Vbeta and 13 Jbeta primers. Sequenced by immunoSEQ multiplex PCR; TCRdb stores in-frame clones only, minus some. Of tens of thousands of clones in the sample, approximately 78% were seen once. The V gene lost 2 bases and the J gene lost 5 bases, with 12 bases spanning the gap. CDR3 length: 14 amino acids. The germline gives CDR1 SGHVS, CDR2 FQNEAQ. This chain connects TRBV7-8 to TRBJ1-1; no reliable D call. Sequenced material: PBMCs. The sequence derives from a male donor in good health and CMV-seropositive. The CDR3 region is CASSLRGKGTEAFF. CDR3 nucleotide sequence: TGTGCCAGCAGCTTACGAGGGAAAGGGACTGAAGCTTTCTTT.